The 4 T cell receptor beta chains below all came from one sample that was sequenced in a study of chemoradiotherapy in HPV16-positive cancers. Profiled with immunoSEQ multiplex PCR; TCRdb holds only in-frame clones, not every one. The sample contains about 29,000 clones, approximately 91% of which appear only once. Source: blood, taken from a patient who underwent chemoradiotherapy. All receptors come from a human donor with HPV-associated anogenital cancer.

The chain recombines TRBV5-6 with TRBJ1-6, with D possibly being TRBD1 (6 bases). The ends were cut back, 0 bases at V and 7 bases at J, with 20 bases in the middle. From germline, CDR1 is SGHDT and CDR2 YYEEEE. CDR3 length equals 18 residues. This CDR3 is CASSLGGQTALWNSPLHF. The DNA for the CDR3 is TGTGCCAGCAGCTTGGGAGGACAGACTGCCCTTTGGAATTCACCCCTCCACTTT.

The gene calls are TRBV2 and TRBJ2-5, with a tentative D call TRBD1 (6 bases). Germline assignment: CDR1 SNHLY and CDR2 FYNNEI. The CDR3 consists of 12 residues. The ends were cut back, 6 bases at V and 5 bases at J, with 10 bases in the middle. CDR3 residues: CASSQQGETQYF. CDR3 bases: TGTGCCAGCAGCCAACAGGGTGAGACCCAGTACTTC.

This chain connects TRBV11-1 to TRBJ2-3; D is unresolved. Germline CDR1 and CDR2: SGHAT and FQDESV (reference sequence). The length of the CDR3 is 12 residues. With 1 base removed from V and 6 bases from J, the gap between germline ends came to 5 bases. CDR3 region: CASSLGLDTQYF. The CDR3 coding sequence is TGTGCCAGCAGCTTAGGATTGGATACGCAGTATTTT.

A remark on this clone: Because the CDR3 is missing its conserved closing phenylalanine or tryptophan, this is likely a read error. Because the CDR3's place on the DNA is in doubt, the DNA is left out and the CDR3 is given as listed by TCRdb. The gene calls are TRBV13 and TRBJ1-1. CDR1 is PRHDT, CDR2 FYEKMQ, per germline (reference sequence). The CDR3 length is 12 residues, termini included. CDR3: CASSLGVGPPAI.